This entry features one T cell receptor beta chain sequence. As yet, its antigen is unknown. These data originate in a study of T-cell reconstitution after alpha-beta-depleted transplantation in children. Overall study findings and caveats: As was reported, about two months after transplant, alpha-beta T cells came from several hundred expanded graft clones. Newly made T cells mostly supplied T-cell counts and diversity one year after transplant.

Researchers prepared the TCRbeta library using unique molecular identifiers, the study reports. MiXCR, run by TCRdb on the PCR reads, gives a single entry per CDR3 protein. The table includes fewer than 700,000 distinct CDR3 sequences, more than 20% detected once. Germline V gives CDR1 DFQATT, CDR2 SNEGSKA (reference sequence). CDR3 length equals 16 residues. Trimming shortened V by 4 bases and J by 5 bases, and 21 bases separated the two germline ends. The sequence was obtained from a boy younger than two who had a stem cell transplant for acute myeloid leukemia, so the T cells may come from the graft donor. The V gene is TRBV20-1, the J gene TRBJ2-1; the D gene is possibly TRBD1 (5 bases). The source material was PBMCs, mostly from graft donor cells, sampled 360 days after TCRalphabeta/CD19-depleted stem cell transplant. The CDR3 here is CSAKQTASLIDNEQFF. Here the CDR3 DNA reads TGCAGTGCTAAACAGACAGCTTCCCTCATCGACAATGAGCAGTTCTTC.